This T cell receptor beta chain is drawn from a study of blood T cells in healthy people across ages. A second about 6 to 12 cycle PCR used barcoded and J-beta primers. Tags on each cDNA molecule came from a template-switch adaptor with 12 random nucleotides. TCRdb independently ran MiXCR on the 5' RACE reads; one entry per CDR3 protein. The sample yields fewer than 1,000,000 distinct CDR3 sequences, more than 35% seen once. Study observations and caveats: As age increased, TCR beta diversity per million T cells fell in a roughly linear fashion.

Per sample, extraction of total RNA gave at least 6 micrograms in every case. As concerns this clonotype: The antigen is undetermined.

Sequenced input: blood. This TCR came from a man at least 80 years old in good health.

The CDR3: CASRSQGLYTDTQYF. In nucleotides, the CDR3 is TGTGCCAGCAGATCCCAGGGGCTATACACAGATACGCAGTATTTT. The rearrangement uses TRBV12-3 or TRBV12-4 and TRBJ2-3; the D gene is possibly TRBD1 (6 bases). The CDR3 covers 15 residues. V lost 6 bases and J lost 2, with 15 bases in between.